The rows below give T cell receptor beta chains drawn from one sample of a study of cytomegalovirus exposure and HLA in healthy donors. The repertoire was sequenced with immunoSEQ multiplex PCR; TCRdb's copy has only in-frame clones and lacks some. Of 95,000 to 110,000 clones detected, approximately 76% appear once; the ten largest clones hold less than 2.5%. The sequenced sample was PBMCs. The receptors derive from a man between 18 and 35 years old in good health and CMV-seronegative. CDR3s include the opening cysteine and the closing phenylalanine or tryptophan. Fields, in order: D gene, V gene, clone size, J gene, CDR3 DNA, CDR3 protein. The D gene is left open where the match is weak. The size field is filled for only some rows; it gives once, few, many or a size class.

NA	TRBV6-1	NA	TRBJ2-7	TGTGCCAGCAGTGAACCACCTGCGCTCGAGCAGTACTTC	CASSEPPALEQYF
NA	TRBV14	NA	TRBJ1-4	TGTGCCAGCAGCCTGTCAGGGGATGAAAAACTGTTTTTT	CASSLSGDEKLFF
TRBD1	TRBV28	NA	TRBJ2-3	TGTGCCAGCAGCGTCAGGGGGCGCGGGGTAGCGGGCACAGATACGCAGTATTTT	CASSVRGRGVAGTDTQYF
NA	TRBV21-1	once	TRBJ2-2	TGTGCCAGCAGCAGAGAGGGTTGGGGAGGATGGACCGGGGAGCTGTTTTTT	CASSREGWGGWTGELFF
TRBD1	TRBV5-1	NA	TRBJ1-4	TGCGCCAGCAGCAGTCTGAGGGACAGCTCGGGTGAAAAACTGTTTTTT	CASSSLRDSSGEKLFF
NA	TRBV20-1	NA	TRBJ1-1	TGCAGTGCTAGACACAGAGAAGCTTTCTTT	CSARHREAFF
NA	TRBV6-1	NA	TRBJ2-5	TGTGCCAGCAGTGTGGTGCCAGGGGGGCAAGAGACCCAGTACTTC	CASSVVPGGQETQYF
TRBD1	TRBV6-6	few	TRBJ2-7	TGTGCCAGCAGCCCCGGGGGACAGGGCGAGCAGTACTTC	CASSPGGQGEQYF
TRBD1	TRBV5-5	NA	TRBJ1-5	TGTGCCAGCAGCTTTGCAGGGGGATTTAGCAATCAGCCCCAGCATTTT	CASSFAGGFSNQPQHF
NA	TRBV7-8	NA	TRBJ2-7	TGTGCCAGCAGCTTAGAAACTTACGAGCAGTACTTC	CASSLETYEQYF